These 5 T cell receptor beta chains share one sample of origin, sequenced in a study of cytomegalovirus exposure and HLA in healthy donors. Primers included in the PCR were 60 Vbeta and 13 Jbeta primers. Data came from immunoSEQ multiplex PCR; TCRdb stores just in-frame clones and leaves some out. Of 200,000 or so clones in the sample, around 79% were seen once. Sequenced material: PBMCs. These receptors originate from a girl aged 2-10 years in good health and CMV-seronegative.

This rearrangement joins TRBV5-4 to TRBJ2-2; tentatively, D is TRBD1 (5 bases). Per the germline V gene, CDR1 is SGHNT and CDR2 is YYREEE (reference sequence). Trimming pared 5 bases from V and 2 bases from J, leaving 10 bases between. The CDR3 is made up of 14 amino acids. This CDR3 reads CASRPDRNTGELFF. In nucleotides, the CDR3 is TGTGCCAGCAGACCCGACAGAAACACCGGGGAGCTGTTTTTT.

This clone was seen more than once but under ten times. The CDR3 bases are TGTGCCAGCAGCTCCCCCATCCAGGGCGATCAAGAGACCCAGTACTTC. It yields the protein CASSSPIQGDQETQYF. This chain links TRBV11-1 with TRBJ2-5; a weak D match, TRBD1 (5 bases). The ends were cut back, 4 bases at V and 2 bases at J, with 17 bases in the middle. CDR3 length equals 16 residues. Germline V CDR1 and CDR2: SGHAT, FQDESV (reference sequence).

The chain links TRBV5-1 to TRBJ2-3; 14 bases agree with TRBD2. The CDR3 runs 18 residues. V was clipped by 2 bases and J by 8 bases; unmatched bases: 13. Germline V gene lookup returns CDR1 SGHRS and CDR2 YFSETQ. The CDR3 DNA is TGCGCCAGCAGCTTCGGAGGGACTAGCGGGAGACCCCCCGTTACGCAGTATTTT. Encoded protein: CASSFGGTSGRPPVTQYF.

The genes are TRBV6-6 and TRBJ1-4; D ambiguous. Trimming left V 6 bases short and J 0 bases short, with 8 bases between. This CDR3 spans 14 amino acids. Per the germline V gene, CDR1 is MNHNY and CDR2 is SVGAGI (reference sequence). Here the CDR3 DNA reads TGTGCCAGCAGGCGTGGTGCAACTAATGAAAAACTGTTTTTT. Translated, it gives CASRRGATNEKLFF.

The chain uses TRBV5-4 and TRBJ2-2; weak D call: TRBD1 (5 bases). The CDR3 totals 17 residues. V was pared by 3 bases and J by 0 bases, with 15 bases between. Germline V gives CDR1 SGHNT, CDR2 YYREEE (reference sequence). CDR3 sequence: CASSSGAGISNTGELFF. As DNA, the CDR3 is TGTGCCAGCAGCTCTGGGGCAGGCATCTCGAACACCGGGGAGCTGTTTTTT.